Below are 15 T cell receptor beta chains sequenced from a single sample in a study of blood T cell repertoires in COVID-19. The data were produced by immunoSEQ multiplex PCR, yet TCRdb's version contains in-frame clones alone and is incomplete. The data show around 250,000 clones, roughly 84% seen once. The sequenced sample consisted of PBMCs or T cells enriched from blood (not recorded which). The receptor set was obtained from a man in his fifties who had recovered from COVID-19.

This clone was seen repeatedly, ten times or more. The chain recombines TRBV2 with TRBJ2-3, with TRBD2 as a possible D gene (6 bases). This CDR3 comprises 15 residues. V was cut by 2 bases and J by 2 bases, with 11 bases left in between. Germline V gives CDR1 SNHLY, CDR2 FYNNEI. The CDR3 here is CASSERRTITDTQYF. In DNA form, the CDR3 reads TGTGCCAGCAGTGAAAGGCGGACTATCACAGATACGCAGTATTTT.

The genes are TRBV29-1 and TRBJ2-7, with TRBD1 matching 10 bases. The CDR3 has 15 residues. V dropped 6 bases and J dropped 4; count of bases not matched to a gene: 12. The germline gives CDR1 SQVTM, CDR2 ANQGSEA. CDR3 DNA: TGCAGCGTGACACAGACAGGGGGCTTCTCGTACGAGCAGTACTTC. It encodes CSVTQTGGFSYEQYF.

A note on this clone: Being one base from a much bigger clone, this may be a read error. This chain joins TRBV27 and TRBJ2-6; D unresolved. The CDR3 loop spans 13 amino acids. Per the germline V gene, CDR1 is MNHEY and CDR2 is SMNVEV (reference sequence). The ends were cut back, 6 bases at V and 4 bases at J, with 7 bases in the middle. Written as DNA, the CDR3 is TGTGCCAGCAGACCCCAGGGGGCCAACGTCCTGACTTTC. Residues: CASRPQGANVLTF.

This chain connects TRBV10-1 to TRBJ1-1; D is possibly TRBD1 (6 bases). The CDR3 totals 15 residues. Germline V gives CDR1 WNHNN, CDR2 SYGVQD (reference sequence). V dropped 0 bases and J dropped 1 base, with 9 bases sitting between them. CDR3 nucleotides: TGCGCCAGCAGTGAGTCGCGGGGGCCGAACACTGAAGCTTTCTTT. It yields the protein CASSESRGPNTEAFF.

The CDR3 is CASSVTEAKNIQYF. DNA for the CDR3: TGTGCCAGCAGCGTAACAGAAGCCAAAAACATTCAGTACTTC. The chain links TRBV9 to TRBJ2-4; D is ambiguous. The V and J ends lost 1 base and 0 bases respectively, with 5 bases between them. Germline values: CDR1 SGDLS, CDR2 YYNGEE. The CDR3 spans 14 residues.

The V gene is TRBV24-1, the J gene TRBJ2-1, with D perhaps TRBD2 (6 bases). The ends were cut back, 5 bases at V and 2 bases at J, with 15 bases in the middle. The CDR3 is 16 residues long. From germline, CDR1 is KGHDR and CDR2 SFDVKD. The CDR3 DNA is TGTGCCACCAGTGCGGGAGTGATTGACGCCTACAATGAGCAGTTCTTC. Amino acid sequence: CATSAGVIDAYNEQFF.

Written as DNA, the CDR3 is TGTGCCAGCAGCGTATCACAGGGGGCGCGCACCGGGGAGCTGTTTTTT. Translation gives CASSVSQGARTGELFF. V is TRBV11-2 and J is TRBJ2-2; 9 bases line up with TRBD1. The V segment lost 5 bases and the J segment 4 bases; nucleotides outside the gene matches: 8. CDR3 length equals 16 residues. Germline CDR1 SGHAT, CDR2 FQNNGV.

The rearrangement links TRBV10-3 to TRBJ2-5, with 10 bases identical to TRBD1. Per germline, CDR1 ENHRY and CDR2 SYGVKD. The CDR3 spans 15 residues. Germline trimming cut 6 bases from V and 4 bases from J; bases unmatched to any gene: 8. The DNA for the CDR3 is TGTGCCATCAGCTCCCGGGACAGGGGCGTAGAGACCCAGTACTTC. Its protein is CAISSRDRGVETQYF.

The gene calls are TRBV12-3 or TRBV12-4 and TRBJ1-3, with D perhaps matching TRBD1 (5 bases). CDR3 length: 13 residues. The germline V and J ends were trimmed by 11 bases and 0 bases, with 11 bases remaining between them. As DNA, the CDR3 is TGTGCCTCCAGGGACTCCTCTGGAAACACCATATATTTT. This gives the protein CASRDSSGNTIYF.

The rearrangement links TRBV29-1 to TRBJ2-3; possibly TRBD2 for D (6 bases). Germline V gene sequence: CDR1 SQVTM, CDR2 ANQGSEA. Trimming stripped 4 bases from V and 7 bases from J, with 15 bases between. The CDR3 sequence is 13 residues long. The CDR3 DNA follows: TGCAGCGTTGGCGCGGAGGGGCCGAATACGCAGTATTTT. Its protein is CSVGAEGPNTQYF.

This chain joins TRBV2 and TRBJ1-4, with TRBD1 identical over 8 bases. CDR3 size: 14 residues. Trimming removed 7 bases from V and 7 bases from J; junction bases left unmatched: 8. Germline-derived CDR1 and CDR2 are SNHLY and FYNNEI. The CDR3 sequence is CASIPDRAGEKLFF. CDR3 in DNA: TGTGCCAGCATCCCGGACAGGGCGGGTGAAAAACTGTTTTTT.

This chain joins TRBV4-1 and TRBJ1-2; TRBD1 might be the D (6 bases). CDR1 is MGHRA and CDR2 is YSYEKL in the germline V gene. The CDR3 spans 14 residues. V was trimmed by 4 bases and J by 3 bases, leaving 12 bases between them. This CDR3 reads CASSLTGGDYGYTF. CDR3 coding DNA: TGCGCCAGCAGCCTAACGGGGGGCGACTATGGCTACACCTTC.

V and J are TRBV12-3 or TRBV12-4 and TRBJ2-2; D gene unclear. V was trimmed by 5 bases and J by 5 bases, leaving 9 bases between them. The CDR3 spans 13 residues. CDR3 sequence reads: CASSPSVTGELFF. The CDR3 DNA reads TGTGCCAGCAGTCCCTCAGTTACCGGGGAGCTGTTTTTT.

The rearrangement joins TRBV2 to TRBJ2-5, with 12 bases lining up with TRBD1. CDR1 is SNHLY and CDR2 is FYNNEI in the germline V gene. This CDR3 has 14 amino acids. Trimming removed 6 bases from V and 7 bases from J; junction bases left unmatched: 6. The CDR3 sequence is CASRGQGALGTQYF. Written as DNA, the CDR3 is TGTGCCAGCAGGGGACAGGGGGCCTTGGGGACCCAGTACTTC.

The chain links TRBV11-1 to TRBJ1-2; TRBD1 agrees at 7 bases. The germline V gene has CDR1 SGHAT and CDR2 FQDESV (reference sequence). J lost 2 bases, V lost 5 bases, and 5 bases had no gene match. The CDR3 runs 14 residues. The CDR3 sequence: CASSLPGQNYGYTF. Written as DNA, the CDR3 is TGTGCCAGCAGCCTCCCGGGACAGAACTATGGCTACACCTTC.